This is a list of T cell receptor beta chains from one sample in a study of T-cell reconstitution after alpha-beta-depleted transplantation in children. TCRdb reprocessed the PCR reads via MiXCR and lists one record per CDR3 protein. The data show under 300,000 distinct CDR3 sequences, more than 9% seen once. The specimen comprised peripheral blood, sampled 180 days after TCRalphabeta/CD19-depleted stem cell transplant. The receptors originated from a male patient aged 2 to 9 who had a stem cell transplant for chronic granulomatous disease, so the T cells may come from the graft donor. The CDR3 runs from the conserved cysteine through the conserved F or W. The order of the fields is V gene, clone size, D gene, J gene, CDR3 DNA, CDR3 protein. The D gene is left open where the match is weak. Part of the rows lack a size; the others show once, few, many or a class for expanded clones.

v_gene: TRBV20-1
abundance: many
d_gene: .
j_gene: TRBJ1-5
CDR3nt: TGCAGTGCTAGTCCGACCCCGAGCAATCAGCCCCAGCATTTT
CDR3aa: CSASPTPSNQPQHF

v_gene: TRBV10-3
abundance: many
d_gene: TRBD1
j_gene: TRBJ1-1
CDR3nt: TGTGCCATCAGGTCTTCAGGGGGGGGGACTGAAGCTTTCTTT
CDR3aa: CAIRSSGGGTEAFF

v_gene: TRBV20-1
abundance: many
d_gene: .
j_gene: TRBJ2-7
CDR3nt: TGCAGTGCCAAAACAGGTTCCTACGAGCAGTACTTC
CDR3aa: CSAKTGSYEQYF

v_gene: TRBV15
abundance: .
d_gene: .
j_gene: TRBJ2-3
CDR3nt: TGTGCTACCGCAGAGGGGGAGAAGAGCACAGATACGCAGTATTTT
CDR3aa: CATAEGEKSTDTQYF

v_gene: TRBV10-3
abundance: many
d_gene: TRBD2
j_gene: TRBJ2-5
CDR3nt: TGTGCCATCATGGGACTAGCGGGAGAGACCCAGTACTTC
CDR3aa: CAIMGLAGETQYF

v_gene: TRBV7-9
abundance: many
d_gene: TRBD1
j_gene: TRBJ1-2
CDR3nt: TGTGCCAGCAGCTCCGGGACAGGGTATAACTATGGCTACACCTTC
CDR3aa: CASSSGTGYNYGYTF

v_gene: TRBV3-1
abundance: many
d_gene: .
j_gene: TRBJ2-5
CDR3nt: TGTGCCAGCAGCTCACACAGGGATGGGACCCAGTACTTC
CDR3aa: CASSSHRDGTQYF

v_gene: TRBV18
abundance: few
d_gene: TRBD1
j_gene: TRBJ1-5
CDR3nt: TGTGCCAGCTCACCAGGGACAGGGGAATGGCCCCAGCATTTT
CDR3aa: CASSPGTGEWPQHF

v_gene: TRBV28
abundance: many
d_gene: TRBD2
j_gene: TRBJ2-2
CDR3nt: TGTGCCAGCAGTTTCCCTACTAGCGGGAGGGTCCGGGGGGAGCTGTTTTTT
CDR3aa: CASSFPTSGRVRGELFF

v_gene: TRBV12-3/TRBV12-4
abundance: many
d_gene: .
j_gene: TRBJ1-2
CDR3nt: TGTGCCAGCAGTTCCAGTGCGAGGGTTGGCTACACCTTC
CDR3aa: CASSSSARVGYTF

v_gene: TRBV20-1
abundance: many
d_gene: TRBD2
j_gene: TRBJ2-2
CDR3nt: TGCAGTGCTCCGGGGGGTCTAGCGGGCACCGGGGAGCTGTTTTTT
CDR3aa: CSAPGGLAGTGELFF

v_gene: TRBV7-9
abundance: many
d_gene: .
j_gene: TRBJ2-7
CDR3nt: TGTGCCAGCAGCCTATACACCGGGGAGTACGAGCAGTACTTC
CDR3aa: CASSLYTGEYEQYF

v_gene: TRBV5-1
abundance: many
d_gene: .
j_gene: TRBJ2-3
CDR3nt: TGCGCCAGCAGTCTGGTCGGGATTGTAGATACGCAGTATTTT
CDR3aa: CASSLVGIVDTQYF

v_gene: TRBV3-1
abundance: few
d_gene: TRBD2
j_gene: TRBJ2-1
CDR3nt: TGTGCCAGCAGCCAAGATAGGGCTAGCGGTGGGGTCCGGGACAATGAGCAGTTCTTC
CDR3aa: CASSQDRASGGVRDNEQFF

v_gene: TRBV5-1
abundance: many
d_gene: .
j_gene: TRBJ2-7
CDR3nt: TGTGCCAGCAGCTTAGATCGTGACTACGAGCAGTACTTC
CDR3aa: CASSLDRDYEQYF

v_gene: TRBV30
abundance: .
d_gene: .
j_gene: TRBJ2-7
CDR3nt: TGTGCCTGGAGTGGTCCGGGGATGAGCTCCTACGAGCAGTACTTC
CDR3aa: CAWSGPGMSSYEQYF

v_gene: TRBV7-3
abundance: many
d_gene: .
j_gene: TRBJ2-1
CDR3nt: TGTGCCAGCAGCTTAGCCCCCGGGGGCTCCACCTACAATGAGCAGTTCTTC
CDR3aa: CASSLAPGGSTYNEQFF

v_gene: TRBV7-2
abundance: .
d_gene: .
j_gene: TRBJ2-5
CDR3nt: TGTGCCAGCAGCCCTGCGCTGGTATACCAAGAGACCCAGTACTTC
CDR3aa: CASSPALVYQETQYF

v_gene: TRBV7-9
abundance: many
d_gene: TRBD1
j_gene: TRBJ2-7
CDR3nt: TGTGCCAGCAGCTCCCAGGACAGGGGACTGTACGAGCAGTACTTC
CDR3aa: CASSSQDRGLYEQYF

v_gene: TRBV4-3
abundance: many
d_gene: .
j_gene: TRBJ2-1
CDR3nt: TGCGCCAGCAGCCAAACCGCTGGTGAGCAGTTCTTC
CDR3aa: CASSQTAGEQFF

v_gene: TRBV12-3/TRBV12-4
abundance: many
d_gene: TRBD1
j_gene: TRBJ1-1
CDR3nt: TGTGCCAGCAGTTTCCCCCCGACAGGGGTAGCTTTCTTT
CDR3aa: CASSFPPTGVAFF

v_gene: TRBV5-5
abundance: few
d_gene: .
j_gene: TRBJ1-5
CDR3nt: TGTGCCAGCAGCATCCAGGGGTTCGGTCAGCCCCAGCATTTT
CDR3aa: CASSIQGFGQPQHF

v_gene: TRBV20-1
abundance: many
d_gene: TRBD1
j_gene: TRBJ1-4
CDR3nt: TGCAGTGCTACAGAGACAGGGCGTGAAAAACTGTTTTTT
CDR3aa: CSATETGREKLFF

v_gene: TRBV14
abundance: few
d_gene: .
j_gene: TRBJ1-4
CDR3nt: TGTGCCAGCAGCCGTTCGGAGAATGAAAAACTGTTTTTT
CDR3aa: CASSRSENEKLFF

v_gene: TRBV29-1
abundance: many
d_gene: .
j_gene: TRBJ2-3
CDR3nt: TGCAGCGTTCGAAGGAGGGGGACAGATACGCAGTATTTT
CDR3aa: CSVRRRGTDTQYF

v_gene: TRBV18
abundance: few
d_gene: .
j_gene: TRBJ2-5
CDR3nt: TGTGCCAGCTCACCACCTAGGGTGGCTGGGGAGACCCAGTACTTC
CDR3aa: CASSPPRVAGETQYF

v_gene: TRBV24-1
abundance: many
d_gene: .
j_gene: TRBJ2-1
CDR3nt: TGTGCCACCAGTGATTTTACCGAAAGCTCCTACAATGAGCAGTTCTTC
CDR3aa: CATSDFTESSYNEQFF

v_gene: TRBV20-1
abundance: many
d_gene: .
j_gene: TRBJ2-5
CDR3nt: TGCAGTGCTAGTTGGAGGGGAGAGACCCAGTACTTC
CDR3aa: CSASWRGETQYF

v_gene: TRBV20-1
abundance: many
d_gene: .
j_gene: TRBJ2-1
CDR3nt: TGCAGTGCCAAGAGGGTACTAGGGGTAGGTGAGCAGTTCTTC
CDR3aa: CSAKRVLGVGEQFF

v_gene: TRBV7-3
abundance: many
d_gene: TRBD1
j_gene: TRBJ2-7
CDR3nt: TGTGCCAGCAGCTTAAGGAGGCAGGGGGCCTACGAGCAGTACTTC
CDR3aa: CASSLRRQGAYEQYF

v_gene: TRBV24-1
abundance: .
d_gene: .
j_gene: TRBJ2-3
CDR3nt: TGTGCCACCAGTGATTCAAGACTACCGGCTGATACGCAGTATTTT
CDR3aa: CATSDSRLPADTQYF

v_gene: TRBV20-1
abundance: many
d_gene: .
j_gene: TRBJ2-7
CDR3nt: TGCAGTGCTCTAAGAGGCCAGGGGAGTTACGAGCAGTACTTC
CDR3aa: CSALRGQGSYEQYF

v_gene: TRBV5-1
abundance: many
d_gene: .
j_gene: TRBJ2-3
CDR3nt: TGCGCCAGCAGCTTGTTAACGGCAGATACGCAGTATTTT
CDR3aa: CASSLLTADTQYF

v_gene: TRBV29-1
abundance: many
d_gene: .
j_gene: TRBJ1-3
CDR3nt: TGCAGCGTCGGAGCTGGAAACACCATATATTTT
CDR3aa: CSVGAGNTIYF

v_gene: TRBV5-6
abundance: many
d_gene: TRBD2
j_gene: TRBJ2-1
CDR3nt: TGTGCCAGCAGCTTGAAGCGGGGGGGCCTCTACAATGAGCAGTTCTTC
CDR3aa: CASSLKRGGLYNEQFF

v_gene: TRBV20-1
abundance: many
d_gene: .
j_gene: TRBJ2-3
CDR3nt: TGCAGTGGGGGGCGGAACACAGATACGCAGTATTTT
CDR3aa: CSGGRNTDTQYF

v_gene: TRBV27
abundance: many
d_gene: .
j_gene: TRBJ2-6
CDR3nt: TGTGCCAGCAGTTTTTCTCCGGTCTCTGGGGCCAACGTCCTGACTTTC
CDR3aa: CASSFSPVSGANVLTF

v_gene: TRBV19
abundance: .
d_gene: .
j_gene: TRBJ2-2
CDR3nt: TGTGCCACCGGAGTCCGGGGGCCCGGGGAGCTGTTTTTT
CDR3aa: CATGVRGPGELFF

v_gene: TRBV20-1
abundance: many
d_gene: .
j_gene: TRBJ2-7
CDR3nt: TGCAGTGCTTTCGGCGGCCAGTCTGACGAGCAGTACTTC
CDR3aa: CSAFGGQSDEQYF

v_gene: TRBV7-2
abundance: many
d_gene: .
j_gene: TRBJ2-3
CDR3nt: TGTGCCAGCAGCTCCGACCCTGGCACAGATACGCAGTATTTT
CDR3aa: CASSSDPGTDTQYF

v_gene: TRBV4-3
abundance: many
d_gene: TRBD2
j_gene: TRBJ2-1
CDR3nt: TGCGCCAGCAGCCACGGAAGCGGGGGGTCGGGGAATGAGCAGTTCTTC
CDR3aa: CASSHGSGGSGNEQFF